Listed here are 3 T cell receptor beta chains from one sample, sequenced in a study of regulatory T cells in long-lasting Graves disease (dated by TCRdb to the early 2020s). The library was built by means of multiplex PCR. Reads for this sample came from an Illumina HiSeq 4000. iRepertoire HTBI primers and Arm-PCR amplification of CDR3 regions were used to construct TCR beta libraries. TCRdb reprocessing: public reads trimmed at Q25 with fastp, clones called with MiXCR, in-frame beta chains kept. Each CDR3 protein appears once, grouped with its most common genes and DNA. The sample yields approximately 500,000 distinct CDR3 sequences; about 22% were counted once. About 7% of the sample is taken by the ten largest. This specimen's time point label, per the study, means: persistent/refractory GD, antithyroid drugs over 5 years with positive TRAb. RNA was extracted from PBMCs in TRIzol for both TCR sequencing and RNA sequencing.

Here the sequenced sample was peripheral blood mononuclear cells (PBMCs), taken when the disease was refractory, from a patient treated with antithyroid drugs. The source is a female donor with Graves disease.

As for this clonotype: This may be a read error, as it is one base from a much larger clone. This rearrangement joins TRBV6-1 to TRBJ1-2; 7 bases line up with TRBD1. The CDR3 totals 13 residues. CDR1 is MNHNS and CDR2 is SASEGT in the germline V gene. The CDR3: CAGSETGERGYTF. Written as DNA, the CDR3 is TGTGCCGGCAGTGAAACAGGGGAACGCGGCTACACCTTC.

This clonotype was counted only a few times. The gene calls are TRBV5-1 and TRBJ1-5, with D possibly TRBD1 on 6 matching bases. Germline CDR1 and CDR2: SGHRS and YFSETQ. V was pared by 0 bases and J by 7 bases, with 11 bases between. The CDR3 has 14 residues. The CDR3 bases are TGCGCCAGCAGCTTGGGGGGGCCGAGGCAGCCCCAGCATTTT. Amino acids: CASSLGGPRQPQHF.

J is TRBJ2-7 and V is TRBV4-3; 9 bases fit TRBD2. This CDR3 has 15 amino acids. Germline V gene sequence: CDR1 LGHNA, CDR2 YSLEER. The J segment lost 2 bases and the V segment lost 1 base, leaving 3 bases of the junction unmatched. Written as DNA, the CDR3 is TGCGCCAGCAGCCAAGGACTAGCGGAAACCTACGAGCAGTACTTC. Translation gives CASSQGLAETYEQYF.